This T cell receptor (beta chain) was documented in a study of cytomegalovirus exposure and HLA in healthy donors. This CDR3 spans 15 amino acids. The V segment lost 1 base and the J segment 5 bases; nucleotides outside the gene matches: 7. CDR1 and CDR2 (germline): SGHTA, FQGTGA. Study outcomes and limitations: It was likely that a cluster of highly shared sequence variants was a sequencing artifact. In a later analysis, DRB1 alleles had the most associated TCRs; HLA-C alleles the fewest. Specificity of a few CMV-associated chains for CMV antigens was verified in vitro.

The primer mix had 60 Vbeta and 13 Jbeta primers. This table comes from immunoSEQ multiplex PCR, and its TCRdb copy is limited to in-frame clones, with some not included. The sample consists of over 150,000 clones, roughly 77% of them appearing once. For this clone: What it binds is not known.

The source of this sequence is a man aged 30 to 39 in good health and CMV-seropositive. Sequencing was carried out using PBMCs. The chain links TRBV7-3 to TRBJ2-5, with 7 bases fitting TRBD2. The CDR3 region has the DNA TGTGCCAGCAGCTTAATGGGCGGGAGCGGGGAGACCCAGTACTTC. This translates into CASSLMGGSGETQYF.